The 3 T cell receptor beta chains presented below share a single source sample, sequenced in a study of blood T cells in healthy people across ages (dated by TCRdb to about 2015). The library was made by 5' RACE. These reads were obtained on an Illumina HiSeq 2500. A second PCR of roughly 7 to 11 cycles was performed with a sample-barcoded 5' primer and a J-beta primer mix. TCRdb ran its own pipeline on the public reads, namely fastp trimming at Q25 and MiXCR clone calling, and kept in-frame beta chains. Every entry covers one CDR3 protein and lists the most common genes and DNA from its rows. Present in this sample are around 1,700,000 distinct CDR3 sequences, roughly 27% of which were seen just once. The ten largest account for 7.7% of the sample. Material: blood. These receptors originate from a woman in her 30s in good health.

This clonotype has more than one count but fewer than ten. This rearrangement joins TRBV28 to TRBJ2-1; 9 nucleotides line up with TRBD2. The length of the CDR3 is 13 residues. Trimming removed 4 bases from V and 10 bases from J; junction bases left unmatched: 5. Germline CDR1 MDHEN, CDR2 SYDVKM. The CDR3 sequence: CASSSSLAGEQFF. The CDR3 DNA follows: TGTGCCAGCAGTTCCTCCCTAGCGGGGGAGCAGTTCTTC.

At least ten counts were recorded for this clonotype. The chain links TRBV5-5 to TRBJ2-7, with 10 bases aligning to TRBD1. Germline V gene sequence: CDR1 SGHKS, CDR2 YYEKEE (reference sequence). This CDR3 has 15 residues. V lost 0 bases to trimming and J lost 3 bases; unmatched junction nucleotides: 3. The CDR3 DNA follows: TGTGCCAGCAGCTTGGTGGACAGGGGGGTCTACGAGCAGTACTTC. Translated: CASSLVDRGVYEQYF.

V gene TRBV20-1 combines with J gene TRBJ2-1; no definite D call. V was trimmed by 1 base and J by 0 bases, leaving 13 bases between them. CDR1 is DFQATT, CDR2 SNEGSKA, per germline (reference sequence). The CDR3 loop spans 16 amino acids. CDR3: CSARVPSVSSYNEQFF. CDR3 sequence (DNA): TGCAGTGCTAGAGTCCCCTCCGTCAGCTCCTACAATGAGCAGTTCTTC.